These T cell receptor beta chains were read from a single sample in a study of beta chain features in type 1 diabetes. Generated by immunoSEQ multiplex PCR, the TCRdb table keeps only in-frame clones and is missing some. The data contain hundreds of thousands of clones, 11% to 15% of them singletons. The sequencing sample was made of naive CD4+ T cells from blood. The receptor set was obtained from a man between 18 and 35 years old with type 1 diabetes. Both conserved end residues are part of each CDR3. The order of the fields is V gene, clone size, D gene, J gene, CDR3 DNA, CDR3 protein. A D gene is named only where the DNA matches it firmly. Clone size is not always given. Where it is, it says once, few, many or a class for expanded clones.

>TRBV6-1|few|TRBD2|TRBJ2-1
TGTGCCAGCGGGAGGGCCCCGGCAGCGCAGAATGAGCAGTTCTTC
CASGRAPAAQNEQFF
>TRBV30|few|TRBD1|TRBJ2-7
TGTGCCTGGAGTGCCCCGGGACAGGGCTCCTACGAGCAGTACTTC
CAWSAPGQGSYEQYF
>TRBV7-9|-|-|TRBJ2-7
TGTGCCAGCAGCTTCGCGGGGAACGAGCAGTACTTC
CASSFAGNEQYF
>TRBV30|few|-|TRBJ2-7
TGTGCCTGGAGGAGGGGCCCCTACGAGCAGTACTTC
CAWRRGPYEQYF
>TRBV18|few|-|TRBJ1-3
TGTGCCAGCTCACCAGGGGCAGCTAACACCATATATTTT
CASSPGAANTIYF
>TRBV7-6|-|-|TRBJ1-5
TGTGCCAGCAGCTTAGACGGGATCAGTGGACAGCCCCAGCATTTT
CASSLDGISGQPQHF
>TRBV29-1|few|-|TRBJ2-7
TGCAGCGTTGAAGGACAAGGCTACGAGCAGTACTTC
CSVEGQGYEQYF
>TRBV11-2|-|-|TRBJ2-1
TGTGCCAGCACCCGGCGGGCGGAGCAGTTCTTC
CASTRRAEQFF
>TRBV5-6|-|TRBD2|TRBJ2-7
TGTGCCAGCACCGTTGGACTAGCGGGACACTACGAGCAGTACTTC
CASTVGLAGHYEQYF
>TRBV29-1|-|TRBD1|TRBJ2-5
TGCAGCGTGGGAGGACAGGGGGCAGAGACCCAGTACTTC
CSVGGQGAETQYF
>TRBV30|-|-|TRBJ1-1
TGTGCCTGGAGGCGGGGAGAGACTGAAGCTTTCTTT
CAWRRGETEAFF
>TRBV25-1|few|TRBD1|TRBJ1-1
TGTGCCAGCAGTGCCTCACAGGGGGGAGCTTTCTTT
CASSASQGGAFF
>TRBV10-3|-|-|TRBJ1-2
TGTGCCATCAGCCCCCGCGAAGGGGACTATGGCTACACCTTC
CAISPREGDYGYTF
>TRBV30|-|-|TRBJ2-3
TGTGCCTGGAGTGTAGGGGACGGGCTTCTCGGAGATACGCAGTATTTT
CAWSVGDGLLGDTQYF
>TRBV19|few|-|TRBJ1-5
TGTGCCAGTCAATGGGGGGGCGAGGGGCCCCAGCATTTT
CASQWGGEGPQHF
>TRBV14|-|-|TRBJ1-5
TGTGCCAGCAGCCAAGGGAAACATGTCAATCAGCCCCAGCATTTT
CASSQGKHVNQPQHF
>TRBV27|-|-|TRBJ2-1
TGTGCCAGCTTAAGAAGTGAAGGGTCCAATGAGCAGTTCTTC
CASLRSEGSNEQFF
>TRBV10-3|-|-|TRBJ1-2
TGTGCCATCAGTGACCTTTTTGGCCAGGCTAACTATGGCTACACCTTC
CAISDLFGQANYGYTF
>TRBV30|-|-|TRBJ2-7
TGTGCCTGGAGTGTAATGGCACTCTCCTACGAGCAGTACTTC
CAWSVMALSYEQYF
>TRBV6-5|-|TRBD1|TRBJ1-3
TGTGCCAGCAGTTACTCCGGGACAGGGAAGGACACCATATATTTT
CASSYSGTGKDTIYF
>TRBV30|-|TRBD2|TRBJ2-5
TGTGCGTCGGGGGGTGGACAAGAGACCCAGTACTTC
CASGGGQETQYF
>TRBV7-2|-|-|TRBJ2-7
TGTGCCAGCAGCTCCACAGGGGGGGCCTACGAGCAGTACTTC
CASSSTGGAYEQYF
>TRBV5-1|-|-|TRBJ2-7
TGCGCCAGCAGCTTGGCTGCCCCCTACGAGCAGTACTTC
CASSLAAPYEQYF
>TRBV6-6|-|-|TRBJ2-3
TGTGCCAGCAGTAACGCGCCCTCCACAGATACGCAGTATTTT
CASSNAPSTDTQYF
>TRBV6-5|-|TRBD1|TRBJ1-2
TGTGCCAGCAGAACAGGGGGGACCAGCTATGGCTACACCTTC
CASRTGGTSYGYTF
>TRBV30|-|-|TRBJ1-5
TGTGCCTGGAGTATACAACATAGCAATCAGCCCCAGCATTTT
CAWSIQHSNQPQHF
>TRBV18|-|TRBD1|TRBJ2-3
TGTGCCAGCTCGCGGACACAGGGGGCGAATCATCAAGATACGCAGTATTTT
CASSRTQGANHQDTQYF
>TRBV5-6|-|-|TRBJ1-3
TGTGCCAGCAGCTTGGGTGGGGCGGACTCTGGAAACACCATATATTTT
CASSLGGADSGNTIYF
>TRBV2|once|-|TRBJ2-7
TGTGCCAGCACCATGGACTTCTCCTACGAGCAGTACTTC
CASTMDFSYEQYF
>TRBV5-1|-|TRBD1|TRBJ1-6
TGCGCCAGCAGCCCCGGACAGGGTGATAATTCACCCCTCCACTTT
CASSPGQGDNSPLHF
>TRBV29-1|few|-|TRBJ2-5
TGCAGCGTTGAAGATCAACGGGTGTTCGCGTACCAAGAGACCCAGTACTTC
CSVEDQRVFAYQETQYF
>TRBV7-9|-|-|TRBJ2-4
TGTCCCTCACTTCGCGGGGTAACCAAAAACATTCAGTACTTC
CPSLRGVTKNIQYF
>TRBV5-1|-|-|TRBJ1-5
TGCGCCAGCAGCTTGGATCCAGGAAGCAATCAGCCCCAGCATTTT
CASSLDPGSNQPQHF
>TRBV27|-|-|TRBJ1-1
TGTGCCAGCAGTTTACTGGCAGGTGTGAACACTGAAGCTTTCTTT
CASSLLAGVNTEAFF
>TRBV9|once|-|TRBJ2-3
TGTGCCAGCAGCTTTGAAACAGGGAGGGGACATCAAGATACGCAGTATTTT
CASSFETGRGHQDTQYF
>TRBV30|few|-|TRBJ2-3
TGTGCCTGGAGGGCGCTCCCTCGGGATACGCAGTATTTT
CAWRALPRDTQYF
>TRBV28|-|TRBD1|TRBJ1-2
TGTGCCAGCAGTCCTCAGGGACAGACCTATGGCTACACCTTC
CASSPQGQTYGYTF
>TRBV7-9|-|TRBD1|TRBJ2-3
TGTGCCAGCAGCTACGGGGACAGGGGGTGGCAGTATTTT
CASSYGDRGWQYF
>TRBV30|few|TRBD2|TRBJ2-1
TGTGCCTGGAGTCCCATGAAGGTAGCGGGAGGGCTTAATGAGCAGTTCTTC
CAWSPMKVAGGLNEQFF
>TRBV30|few|-|TRBJ2-1
TGTGCCTGGCACCCCGGGACGTCATACAATGAGCAGTTCTTC
CAWHPGTSYNEQFF
>TRBV5-6|-|TRBD1|TRBJ2-1
TGTGCCAGCAGCCTCTACAGGGGTTCCTACAATGAGCAGTTCTTC
CASSLYRGSYNEQFF
>TRBV30|few|-|TRBJ2-7
TGTGCCTGGAGCGAAGGCGGGTTCAACTACGAGCAGTACTTC
CAWSEGGFNYEQYF
>TRBV18|few|-|TRBJ2-1
TGTGCCAGCTCACCAAGGGTAAAGGGAGCCTACAATGAGCAGTTCTTC
CASSPRVKGAYNEQFF
>TRBV4-2|-|TRBD2|TRBJ2-3
TGTGCCAGCAGCTCGGGACTAGCGGGGGCGGGGGATACGCAGTATTTT
CASSSGLAGAGDTQYF
>TRBV19|few|-|TRBJ1-2
TGTGCCAGTAACCCAGGGGATCGAAACTATGGCTACACCTTC
CASNPGDRNYGYTF
>TRBV29-1|-|-|TRBJ1-1
TGCAGCGTTGAAGATTTCAGTGAGACTGAAGCTTTCTTT
CSVEDFSETEAFF
>TRBV29-1|-|TRBD1|TRBJ2-5
TGCAGCGCAGAAGCCCGACAGGGGATTGAGACCCAGTACTTC
CSAEARQGIETQYF
>TRBV7-2|few|TRBD2|TRBJ2-7
TGTGCCAGCAGTCTAGCGGGGGGCCTCTACGAGCAGTACTTC
CASSLAGGLYEQYF
>TRBV7-2|few|-|TRBJ1-2
TGTGCCAGCAGCCGAGTAGGCTATGGCTACACCTTC
CASSRVGYGYTF
>TRBV7-7|few|-|TRBJ2-1
TGTGCTAGCAGCTTAGCGCTACGGGGCCAAGAGCAGTTCTTC
CASSLALRGQEQFF